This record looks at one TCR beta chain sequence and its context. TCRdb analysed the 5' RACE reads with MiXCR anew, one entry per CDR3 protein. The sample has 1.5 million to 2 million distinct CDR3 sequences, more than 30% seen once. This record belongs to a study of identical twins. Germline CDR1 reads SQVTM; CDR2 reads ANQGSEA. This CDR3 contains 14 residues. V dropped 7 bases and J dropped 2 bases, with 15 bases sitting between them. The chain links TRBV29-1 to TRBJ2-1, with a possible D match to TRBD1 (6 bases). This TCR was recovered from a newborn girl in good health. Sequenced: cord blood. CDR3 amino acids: CSARYRVPYNEQFF. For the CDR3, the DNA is TGCAGCGCCCGTTACAGGGTCCCCTACAATGAGCAGTTCTTC.